The 23 T cell receptor beta chains reported below all come from one sample, sequenced in a study of T-cell memory formation after mild COVID-19. MiXCR was run by TCRdb on the 5' RACE reads, yielding one entry per CDR3 protein. In the table there are roughly 190,000 distinct CDR3 sequences, roughly 18% of which are singletons. Sequenced: PBMCs or a T cell subset sorted from them (not recorded which). Every receptor here comes from an adult woman who had mild COVID-19 (a few samples of this study predate the infection). Cell type and time point are not known.

This clonotype was picked up a small number of times. The rearrangement uses TRBV6-6 and TRBJ1-1; TRBD1 matches at 7 bases. J gave up 2 bases and V 0 bases, and 3 bases lay outside the gene matches. Germline loops: CDR1 MNHNY, CDR2 SVGAGI (reference sequence). This CDR3 has 15 amino acids. CDR3 sequence reads: CASSYSRTGNTEAFF. The CDR3 DNA reads TGTGCCAGCAGTTACTCGAGGACAGGTAACACTGAAGCTTTCTTT.

The V and J genes are TRBV20-1 and TRBJ1-6, with TRBD1 matching over 7 bases. The trim removed 1 base at V and 0 bases at J, leaving 3 bases unmatched. The V gene's germline CDR1 is DFQATT and CDR2 SNEGSKA (reference sequence). CDR3 length equals 16 residues. The CDR3 nucleotides read TGCAGTGCTAGAGGTTCAGGGGGCTCCTATAATTCACCCCTCCACTTT. It encodes CSARGSGGSYNSPLHF.

This clonotype was recorded many times. This sequence joins TRBV2 and TRBJ2-2, with TRBD1 matching over 8 bases. V was clipped by 8 bases and J by 5 bases; unmatched bases: 7. The length of the CDR3 is 14 residues. Germline assignment: CDR1 SNHLY and CDR2 FYNNEI. The CDR3 region has the DNA TGTGCCAGCCAGAGGACAGGGCAAACCGGGGAGCTGTTTTTT. It codes for CASQRTGQTGELFF.

This clonotype has more than one count but fewer than ten. The V and J genes are TRBV4-1 and TRBJ2-7, with 8 bases lining up with TRBD1. The length of the CDR3 is 17 residues. The germline CDR1 and CDR2 sequences are MGHRA and YSYEKL. The trim removed 1 base at V and 0 bases at J, leaving 8 bases unmatched. CDR3 sequence: CASSQGRSGQASYEQYF. The CDR3 nucleotides read TGCGCCAGCAGCCAAGGTAGATCGGGACAGGCCTCCTACGAGCAGTACTTC.

This clonotype was counted only a few times. V gene TRBV18 combines with J gene TRBJ1-1, with D perhaps TRBD1 (6 bases). CDR3 length: 15 amino acids. V was clipped by 6 bases and J by 1 base, with 15 bases between them. Looked up from germline, CDR1 is KGHSH and CDR2 is LQKENI. The CDR3 protein is CASSPLKTGNTEAFF. The CDR3 nucleotides are TGTGCCAGCTCCCCATTGAAGACAGGGAACACTGAAGCTTTCTTT.

This clonotype showed up just a few times. The rearrangement uses TRBV7-6 and TRBJ1-1; the D gene is possibly TRBD1 (5 bases). In germline, CDR1 is SGHVS, CDR2 FNYEAQ. With 1 base removed from V and 4 bases from J, the gap between germline ends came to 10 bases. The CDR3 runs to 14 residues. The CDR3 region has the DNA TGTGCCAGCAGCTTAGGAGGGGCTGGCACTGAAGCTTTCTTT. Translated: CASSLGGAGTEAFF.

This clonotype appeared a few times. CDR3 protein: CASSQGVKETQYF. The CDR3 nucleotides read TGTGCCAGCAGCCAGGGGGTCAAGGAGACCCAGTACTTC. The chain is built from TRBV7-2 and TRBJ2-5, with 7 bases that match TRBD1. V dropped 5 bases and J dropped 5; count of bases not matched to a gene: 5. Germline loops: CDR1 SGHTA, CDR2 FQGNSA. This CDR3 contains 13 residues.

The V and J genes are TRBV5-1 and TRBJ2-7; D might be TRBD1 (5 bases). The CDR3 runs to 14 residues. V lost 1 base, J lost 3 bases, and 11 bases lay in between. Germline values: CDR1 SGHRS, CDR2 YFSETQ. CDR3 sequence: CASSLRGIIYEQYF. The CDR3 nucleotides read TGCGCCAGCAGCTTGAGGGGAATCATCTACGAGCAGTACTTC.

This clonotype was seen a handful of times. The chain uses TRBV5-1 and TRBJ2-3; D remains unclear. Trimming removed 6 bases from V and 3 bases from J, with 14 bases in between. The CDR3 sequence is 14 residues long. Germline loops: CDR1 SGHRS, CDR2 YFSETQ. CDR3 sequence: CASTQGIGTDTQYF. CDR3 DNA: TGCGCCAGCACCCAAGGTATAGGGACAGATACGCAGTATTTT.

The genes are TRBV5-5 and TRBJ1-2; a weak D match, TRBD1 (6 bases). The germline V gene has CDR1 SGHKS and CDR2 YYEKEE (reference sequence). V was clipped by 1 base and J by 5 bases, with 9 bases between them. The CDR3 length is 13 residues. DNA for the CDR3: TGTGCCAGCAGCTTGTCAGGGGCTTATGGCTACACCTTC. Its protein product is CASSLSGAYGYTF.

This chain links TRBV5-1 with TRBJ2-3; TRBD1 aligns across 8 bases. This CDR3 region has 15 residues. The junction had 6 bases not matched to a gene; V was cut back by 4 bases and J by 2 bases. CDR1 SGHRS and CDR2 YFSETQ come from the germline V gene. CDR3 nucleotide sequence: TGCGCCAGCAGCCTCTTGACAGGGGCCACAGATACGCAGTATTTT. It yields the protein CASSLLTGATDTQYF. The whole variable domain, filled in from reference TRBV5-1 and TRBJ2-3, reads KAGVTQTPRYLIKTRGQQVTLSCSPISGHRSVSWYQQTPGQGLQFLFEYFSETQRNKGNFPGRFSGRQFSNSRSEMNVSTLELGDSALYLCASSLLTGATDTQYFGPGTRLTVL.

V is TRBV3-2 and J is TRBJ2-5; the D call of TRBD1 is as the table states it, not checked on the DNA. TRBV3-2 is deemed a pseudogene. The CDR3 has 15 amino acids. The CDR3 DNA follows: TGTGCCAGCAGCCCGTCCCCCGGGTCGCAAGAGACCCAGTACTTC. As protein: CASSPSPGSQETQYF.

This clonotype has only a few counts. CDR3 in DNA: TGCGCCAGCAGGACAGGGGGCGACGTCAAAAACATTCAGTACTTC. It yields the protein CASRTGGDVKNIQYF. The V call is TRBV5-1, the J call TRBJ2-4, with 10 nucleotides matching TRBD1. V lost 5 bases, J lost 3 bases, and 5 bases stayed unmatched. The CDR3 totals 15 residues. Germline lookup yields CDR1 SGHRS and CDR2 YFSETQ. Together with reference TRBV5-1 and TRBJ2-4, the CDR3 gives the full variable domain: KAGVTQTPRYLIKTRGQQVTLSCSPISGHRSVSWYQQTPGQGLQFLFEYFSETQRNKGNFPGRFSGRQFSNSRSEMNVSTLELGDSALYLCASRTGGDVKNIQYFGAGTRLSVL.

The J gene is TRBJ2-7, the V gene TRBV9; D remains unclear. Trimming shortened V by 2 bases and J by 3 bases, and 15 bases separated the two germline ends. CDR1 and CDR2 (germline): SGDLS, YYNGEE. CDR3 length: 15 amino acids. CDR3 nucleotide sequence: TGTGCCAGCAGCGTCCAGCAGGCACCCCTCTACGAGCAGTACTTC. Its translation is CASSVQQAPLYEQYF.

At least ten counts were recorded for this clonotype. The chain joins TRBV7-9 to TRBJ2-1; 7 bases are shared with TRBD2. The trim removed 1 base at V and 8 bases at J, leaving 5 bases unmatched. The CDR3 loop spans 14 amino acids. The V gene's germline CDR1 is SEHNR and CDR2 FQNEAQ (reference sequence). CDR3 in amino acids: CASSLGGTIYEQFF. CDR3 in DNA: TGTGCCAGCAGCTTAGGGGGGACTATCTATGAGCAGTTCTTC.

The chain links TRBV7-8 to TRBJ1-1, with a tentative D call TRBD1 (5 bases). CDR3 length equals 15 residues. V lost 4 bases to trimming and J lost 5 bases, with 17 bases between them. The germline gives CDR1 SGHVS, CDR2 FQNEAQ. CDR3: CASSSLGRRGTEAFF. CDR3 nucleotides: TGTGCCAGCAGCTCCCTTGGCCGGCGGGGGACTGAAGCTTTCTTT.

The chain joins TRBV18 to TRBJ2-7; D is unclear. This CDR3 spans 12 amino acids. The ends were cut back, 6 bases at V and 6 bases at J, with 12 bases in the middle. The germline gives CDR1 KGHSH, CDR2 LQKENI. The CDR3 coding sequence is TGTGCCAGCTCTCCGTCCTTGGCCGAGCAGTACTTC. This encodes CASSPSLAEQYF.

This clonotype was counted a few times. The chain is built from TRBV11-2 and TRBJ2-7; D may match TRBD1 or TRBD2 (5 bases each). CDR3 size: 13 residues. From germline, CDR1 is SGHAT and CDR2 FQNNGV. Trimming removed 3 bases from V and 3 bases from J, with 9 bases in between. The CDR3: CASSFPGRYEQYF. Here the CDR3 DNA reads TGTGCCAGCAGCTTTCCGGGACGCTACGAGCAGTACTTC. Based on the CDR3 plus reference TRBV11-2 and TRBJ2-7, the full variable domain is EAGVAQSPRYKIIEKRQSVAFWCNPISGHATLYWYQQILGQGPKLLIQFQNNGVVDDSQLPKDRFSAERLKGVDSTLKIQPAKLEDSAVYLCASSFPGRYEQYFGPGTRLTVT.

This clonotype was observed a handful of times. The chain joins TRBV27 to TRBJ1-5; D may be TRBD1 (5 bases). V dropped 0 bases and J dropped 1 base, with 7 bases sitting between them. The CDR3 has 15 amino acids. Germline CDR1 reads MNHEY; CDR2 reads SMNVEV (reference sequence). The CDR3 DNA reads as TGTGCCAGCAGTTTATCAGGGGAGAGCAATCAGCCCCAGCATTTT. This encodes CASSLSGESNQPQHF.

This chain links TRBV20-1 with TRBJ2-3; 7 nucleotides match TRBD2. The V gene's germline CDR1 is DFQATT and CDR2 SNEGSKA (reference sequence). V trimming: 7 bases; J trimming: 4 bases; junction bases outside the gene matches: 17. This CDR3 is built from 16 residues. DNA of the CDR3: TGCAGTGGTGGAGGCGTGGGCGGGAGCGGTCCAGATACGCAGTATTTT. Translated, it gives CSGGGVGGSGPDTQYF.

This chain uses TRBV7-3 with TRBJ2-2; no definite D call. The V end lost 5 bases, the J end lost 5 bases, and 6 bases lay between the germline ends. CDR3 length: 12 amino acids. CDR1 SGHTA and CDR2 FQGTGA come from the germline V gene. CDR3 nucleotides: TGTGCCAGCAGCCCCATGACCGGGGAGCTGTTTTTT. Translating it yields CASSPMTGELFF.

The rearrangement links TRBV5-1 to TRBJ2-1; possibly TRBD2 for D (5 bases). Trimming shortened V by 7 bases and J by 0 bases, and 11 bases separated the two germline ends. Germline V lookup: CDR1 SGHRS, CDR2 YFSETQ. The length of the CDR3 is 14 residues. The CDR3 loop reads CASAPGSSYNEQFF. DNA of the CDR3: TGCGCCAGCGCCCCGGGAAGCTCCTACAATGAGCAGTTCTTC.

This clonotype has more than one count but fewer than ten. V is TRBV6-1 and J is TRBJ2-1; 7 bases line up with TRBD1. The ends lost 11 bases at V and 4 bases at J; junction bases unmatched: 5. Germline lookup yields CDR1 MNHNS and CDR2 SASEGT. The CDR3 runs 12 residues. The CDR3 is CAVGTVYNEQFF. The CDR3 coding sequence is TGTGCCGTGGGGACAGTGTACAATGAGCAGTTCTTC.